The text below deals with one T cell receptor (beta chain). This sample is drawn from a study of T-cell reconstitution after alpha-beta-depleted transplantation in children. This CDR3 spans 18 amino acids. Germline assignment: CDR1 SGHVS and CDR2 FQNEAQ. With 1 base clipped from V and 1 base from J, the junction kept 3 bases outside the gene matches. The TCRbeta library was prepared with unique molecular identifiers. One entry per CDR3 protein, called by TCRdb with MiXCR from the PCR reads. This repertoire shows over 200,000 distinct CDR3 sequences, approximately 9.5% found once; its top ten account for around 6%.

The V call is TRBV7-8, the J call TRBJ2-2, with 13 bases identical to TRBD2. This sequence was found in a human donor who donated a stem cell graft to a child with acute lymphoblastic leukemia. The material was PBMCs from the stem cell graft donor, obtained from the stem cell graft. CDR3 protein: CASSLGGLAGRNTGELFF. As DNA, the CDR3 is TGTGCCAGCAGCTTAGGGGGACTAGCGGGGAGGAACACCGGGGAGCTGTTTTTT.